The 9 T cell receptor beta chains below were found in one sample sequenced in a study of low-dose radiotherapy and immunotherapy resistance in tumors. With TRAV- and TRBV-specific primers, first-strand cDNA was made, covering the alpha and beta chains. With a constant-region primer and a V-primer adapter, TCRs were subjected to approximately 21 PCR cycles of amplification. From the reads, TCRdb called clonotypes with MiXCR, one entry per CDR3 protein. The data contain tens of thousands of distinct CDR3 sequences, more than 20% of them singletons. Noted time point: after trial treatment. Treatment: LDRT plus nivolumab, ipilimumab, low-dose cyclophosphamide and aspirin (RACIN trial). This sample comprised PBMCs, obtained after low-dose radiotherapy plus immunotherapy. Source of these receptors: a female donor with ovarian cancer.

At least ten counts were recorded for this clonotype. For the CDR3, the DNA is TGCAGTGCTAGCCCCGGGACAACCACCGGTGGGGAGCAGTACTTC. Its protein product is CSASPGTTTGGEQYF. The chain is built from TRBV20-1 and TRBJ2-7; weak D call: TRBD1 (6 bases). Per the germline V gene, CDR1 is DFQATT and CDR2 is SNEGSKA (reference sequence). Trimming took off 3 bases at V and 7 bases at J, with 22 bases between the two ends. The CDR3 length is 15 residues.

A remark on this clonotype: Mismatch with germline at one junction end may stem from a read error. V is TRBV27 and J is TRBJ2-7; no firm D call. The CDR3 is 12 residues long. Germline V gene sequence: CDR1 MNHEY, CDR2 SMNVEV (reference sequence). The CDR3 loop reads CAGSLFGYEQYF. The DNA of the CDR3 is TGTGCCGGCAGTTTATTCGGTTACGAGCAGTACTTC.

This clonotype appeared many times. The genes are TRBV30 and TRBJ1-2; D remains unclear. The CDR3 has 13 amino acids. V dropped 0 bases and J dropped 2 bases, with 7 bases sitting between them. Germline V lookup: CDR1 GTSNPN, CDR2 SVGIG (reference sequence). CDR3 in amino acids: CAWSVRGNYGYTF. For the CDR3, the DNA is TGTGCCTGGAGTGTACGAGGGAACTATGGCTACACCTTC.

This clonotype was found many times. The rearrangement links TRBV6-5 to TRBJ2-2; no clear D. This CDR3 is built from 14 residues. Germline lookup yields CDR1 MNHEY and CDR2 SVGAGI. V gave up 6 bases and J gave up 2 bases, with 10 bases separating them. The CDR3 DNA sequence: TGTGCCAGCAGGGAGCAGGTTAACACCGGGGAGCTGTTTTTT. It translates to CASREQVNTGELFF.

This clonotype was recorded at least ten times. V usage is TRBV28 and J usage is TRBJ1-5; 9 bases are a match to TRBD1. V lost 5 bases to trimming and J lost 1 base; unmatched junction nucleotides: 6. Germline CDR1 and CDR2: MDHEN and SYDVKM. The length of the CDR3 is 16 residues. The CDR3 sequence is CASSLRTGASNQPQHF. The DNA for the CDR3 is TGTGCCAGCAGTCTCAGGACAGGGGCAAGCAATCAGCCCCAGCATTTT.

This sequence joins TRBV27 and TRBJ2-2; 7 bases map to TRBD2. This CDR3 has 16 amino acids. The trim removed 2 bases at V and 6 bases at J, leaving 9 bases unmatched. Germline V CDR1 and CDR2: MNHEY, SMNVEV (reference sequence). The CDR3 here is CASSLRTRRTPGELFF. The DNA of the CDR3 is TGTGCCAGCAGTTTAAGGACTAGGCGGACCCCCGGGGAGCTGTTTTTT.

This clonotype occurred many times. CDR3: CASSLGMRNSPLHF. CDR3 DNA sequence: TGCGCCAGCAGCTTGGGTATGCGTAATTCACCCCTCCACTTT. J is TRBJ1-6 and V is TRBV5-1; D unclear. This CDR3 is built from 14 residues. V was clipped by 0 bases and J by 6 bases, with 7 bases between them. Germline V gives CDR1 SGHRS, CDR2 YFSETQ.

As DNA, the CDR3 is TGCGCCAGCAGCTTATCAGGGGATGGCACTGAAGCTTTCTTT. Its protein is CASSLSGDGTEAFF. The J gene is TRBJ1-1, the V gene TRBV5-1; a weak D match, TRBD1 (6 bases). The CDR3 consists of 14 residues. V lost 2 bases and J lost 4, with 12 bases in between. Per germline, CDR1 SGHRS and CDR2 YFSETQ.

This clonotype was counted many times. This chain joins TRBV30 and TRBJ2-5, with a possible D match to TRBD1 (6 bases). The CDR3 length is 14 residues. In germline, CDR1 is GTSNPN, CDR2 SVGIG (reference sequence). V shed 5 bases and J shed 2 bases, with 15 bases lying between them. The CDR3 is CAWARGRGQETQYF. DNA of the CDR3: TGTGCCTGGGCCCGGGGCAGGGGTCAAGAGACCCAGTACTTC.